What follows describes a single TCR beta chain. The sample is drawn from a study of T cell changes during pregnancy in multiple sclerosis. Using immunoSEQ multiplex PCR, the repertoire was profiled, and TCRdb retains in-frame clones only, with some absent. The sample contains over 100,000 clones, 80% to 95% of which appear only once. V shed 10 bases and J shed 0 bases, with 13 bases lying between them. This CDR3 is 14 amino acids long. Germline V gives CDR1 KGHSH, CDR2 LQKENI. The genes are TRBV18 and TRBJ2-1; D may be TRBD2 (6 bases). The source was peripheral blood, collected in the third trimester of pregnancy. This sequence was found in a female donor with multiple sclerosis, enrolled in a pregnancy study. As DNA, the CDR3 is TGTGCCACCCAACCGGGACTCTCCTACAATGAGCAGTTCTTC. Translating gives CATQPGLSYNEQFF. Drawing the rest from reference TRBV18 and TRBJ2-1, the complete variable domain is NAGVMQNPRHLVRRRGQEARLRCSPMKGHSHVYWYRQLPEEGLKFMVYLQKENIIDESGMPKERFSAEFPKEGPSILRIQQVVRGDSAAYFCATQPGLSYNEQFFGPGTRLTVL.